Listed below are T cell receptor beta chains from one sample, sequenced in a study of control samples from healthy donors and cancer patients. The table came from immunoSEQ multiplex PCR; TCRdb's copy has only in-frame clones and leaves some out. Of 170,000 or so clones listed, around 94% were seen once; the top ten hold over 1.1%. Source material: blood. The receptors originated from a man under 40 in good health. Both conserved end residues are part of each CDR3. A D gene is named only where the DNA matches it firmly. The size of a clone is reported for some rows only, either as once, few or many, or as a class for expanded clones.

CASSPGLNYNEQFF	TGTGCCAGCAGCCCAGGACTGAACTACAATGAGCAGTTCTTC	.	.	TRBJ2-1	14	TRBV7-2
CASSEGEISGNTIYF	TGTGCCAGCAGTGAGGGAGAGATCTCTGGAAACACCATATATTTT	.	.	TRBJ1-3	15	TRBV6-1
CASSVGGAAVANYGYTF	TGTGCCAGCAGCGTAGGGGGGGCGGCGGTAGCTAACTATGGCTACACCTTC	.	.	TRBJ1-2	17	TRBV9
CASGTGKKTIYGYTF	TGTGCCTCAGGGACAGGGAAAAAAACCATCTATGGCTACACCTTC	.	TRBD1	TRBJ1-2	15	TRBV28
CASSYAQSGSYEQYF	TGTGCCAGCAGTTACGCTCAATCGGGATCCTACGAGCAGTACTTC	.	.	TRBJ2-7	15	TRBV6-5
CASSQTTGENSPLHF	TGTGCCAGCAGCCAGACGACGGGGGAGAATTCACCCCTCCACTTT	.	.	TRBJ1-6	15	TRBV3-1/TRBV3-2
CATSDGYSGYTF	TGTGCCACCAGTGATGGCTACAGTGGCTACACCTTC	few	.	TRBJ1-2	12	TRBV24-1
CASSSGLTGNEQFF	TGTGCCAGCAGCTCGGGACTCACAGGCAATGAGCAGTTCTTC	.	.	TRBJ2-1	14	TRBV7-9
CASSSLGTANSGANVLTF	TGTGCCAGCAGCTCGCTCGGGACAGCGAACTCTGGGGCCAACGTCCTGACTTTC	.	TRBD1	TRBJ2-6	18	TRBV7-2
CASSLLAGDNEQFF	TGTGCCAGCAGTTTACTAGCGGGTGACAATGAGCAGTTCTTC	.	TRBD2	TRBJ2-1	14	TRBV28
CASSLQTREQYF	TGTGCAAGCAGTTTACAGACAAGGGAGCAGTACTTC	.	.	TRBJ2-7	12	TRBV12-3/TRBV12-4
CASSPGNYRTADTQYF	TGTGCCAGCAGCCCGGGGAATTATAGGACAGCAGATACGCAGTATTTT	.	.	TRBJ2-3	16	TRBV7-9
CASSMGGVGDEFF	TGTGCCAGTAGTATGGGTGGAGTCGGAGATGAGTTCTTC	.	.	TRBJ2-1	13	TRBV19
CASSSDRAGSYEQYF	TGCGCCAGCAGTTCCGACAGGGCGGGTTCCTACGAGCAGTACTTC	.	TRBD1	TRBJ2-7	15	TRBV4-1
CASSLPMTGPTEAFF	TGTGCCAGCAGTCTCCCTATGACAGGGCCCACTGAAGCTTTCTTT	.	TRBD1	TRBJ1-1	15	TRBV6-2/TRBV6-3
CASRIGLAAYEQYF	TGTGCCAGCAGGATAGGACTAGCGGCCTACGAGCAGTACTTC	.	TRBD2	TRBJ2-7	14	TRBV2
CASSLQETQYF	TGTGCCAGCAGCTTGCAAGAGACCCAGTACTTC	few	.	TRBJ2-5	11	TRBV5-4
CASSQGLPLSCADTQYF	TGTGCCAGCAGCCAAGGGCTCCCCTTGTCGTGCGCAGATACGCAGTATTTT	few	.	TRBJ2-3	17	TRBV3-1/TRBV3-2
CASSVAQEGLGTDTQYF	TGTGCCAGCAGCGTAGCACAGGAGGGGTTGGGCACAGATACGCAGTATTTT	.	.	TRBJ2-3	17	TRBV9
CASSSQSSPLHF	TGTGCCAGCAGTTCGCAATCTTCACCCCTCCACTTT	.	.	TRBJ1-6	12	TRBV6-2/TRBV6-3
CASSPDRGQGTDTQYF	TGCGCCAGCAGCCCAGACAGGGGGCAGGGCACAGATACGCAGTATTTT	.	TRBD1	TRBJ2-3	16	TRBV5-1
CASSLRTGAQETQYF	TGTGCCAGCAGCTTGAGGACAGGGGCCCAAGAGACCCAGTACTTC	.	TRBD1	TRBJ2-5	15	TRBV5-4
CAWSRSRGEQYF	TGTGCCTGGAGTCGGTCCAGGGGGGAGCAGTACTTC	.	TRBD1	TRBJ2-7	12	TRBV30
CASSVLGQGGDTQYF	TGTGCCAGCAGCGTACTGGGACAGGGTGGAGATACGCAGTATTTT	few	TRBD1	TRBJ2-3	15	TRBV9
CAWSPPAQAGYTF	TGTGCCTGGAGTCCCCCGGCGCAGGCAGGCTACACCTTC	.	.	TRBJ1-2	13	TRBV30
CASSRTAGNSPLHF	TGTGCCAGCAGCCGGACAGCGGGTAATTCACCCCTCCACTTT	.	.	TRBJ1-6	14	TRBV3-1/TRBV3-2
CASSVVAGDTGELFF	TGTGCCAGCAGCGTAGTAGCGGGAGACACCGGGGAGCTGTTTTTT	once	TRBD2	TRBJ2-2	15	TRBV9
CASSLEWGTYNEQFF	TGTGCCAGCAGCTTGGAATGGGGGACCTACAATGAGCAGTTCTTC	.	.	TRBJ2-1	15	TRBV5-4